These 20 T cell receptor beta chains were sequenced from one sample in a study of blood T cell repertoires in COVID-19. Clones were read by immunoSEQ multiplex PCR, and TCRdb kept only the in-frame ones, dropping some. There are approximately 240,000 clones in the sample; 75% to 95% occur only once, and 1.9% lies in the top ten. The sequencing input was PBMCs or T cells enriched from blood (not recorded which). All receptors derive from a woman between 18 and 29 years old who had recovered from COVID-19.

This clone was picked up one time. The chain employs TRBV27 and TRBJ2-2, with D perhaps TRBD2 (5 bases). V lost 0 bases and J lost 2, with 7 bases in between. The CDR3 spans 15 residues. Germline V gives CDR1 MNHEY, CDR2 SMNVEV (reference sequence). The CDR3 sequence: CASSLSAGNTGELFF. In DNA, the CDR3 is TGTGCCAGCAGTTTATCGGCGGGCAACACCGGGGAGCTGTTTTTT.

This chain joins TRBV10-3 and TRBJ2-1; TRBD2 agrees at 7 bases. Germline V gene data show CDR1 as ENHRY and CDR2 as SYGVKD. The CDR3 has 13 residues. With 8 bases clipped from V and 4 bases from J, the junction kept 5 bases outside the gene matches. The CDR3 here is CAIGRDSYNEQFF. The CDR3 DNA is TGTGCCATCGGGAGGGATTCGTACAATGAGCAGTTCTTC.

The chain carries TRBV3-1 (or the pseudogene TRBV3-2) and TRBJ1-5; 12 bases are a match to TRBD1. Germline lookup yields CDR1 LGHDT and CDR2 YNNKEL (reference sequence). J was trimmed by 5 bases and V by 4 bases; bases with no gene match: 3. This CDR3 spans 15 amino acids. In DNA, the CDR3 is TGTGCCAGCAGCCCCGGGACAGGGGGCGATCAGCCCCAGCATTTT. Its protein product is CASSPGTGGDQPQHF.

The J gene is TRBJ1-5, the V gene TRBV7-9; D unclear. Germline CDR1 is SEHNR and CDR2 is FQNEAQ (reference sequence). The CDR3 contains 15 residues. V was shortened by 6 bases and J by 3 bases, with 15 bases between the two germline ends. The CDR3 here is CASSTAPGNNQPQHF. The CDR3 DNA is TGTGCCAGCAGTACTGCCCCGGGGAACAATCAGCCCCAGCATTTT.

This sequence joins TRBV2 and TRBJ1-2; D gene uncertain. This CDR3 spans 13 amino acids. With 5 bases removed from V and 4 bases from J, the gap between germline ends came to 11 bases. Germline CDR1 and CDR2: SNHLY and FYNNEI. CDR3 coding DNA: TGTGCCAGCAGTCCTCAAAGCTCCTATGGCTACACCTTC. Amino acid sequence: CASSPQSSYGYTF.

This chain uses TRBV19 with TRBJ1-5; 7 nucleotides line up with TRBD1. The V gene end was trimmed by 0 bases and the J gene end by 6 bases; junction bases not matched to a gene: 5. This CDR3 contains 15 residues. Germline V gives CDR1 LNHDA, CDR2 SQIVND (reference sequence). The DNA for the CDR3 is TGTGCCAGTAGTATAGAAGGGGGCCGGAGTCAGCCCCAGCATTTT. This sequence encodes CASSIEGGRSQPQHF.

The chain combines TRBV4-3 with TRBJ1-2; 7 bases agree with TRBD1. Germline lookup yields CDR1 LGHNA and CDR2 YSLEER. The CDR3 totals 15 residues. Trimming removed 3 bases from V and 7 bases from J; junction bases left unmatched: 11. The CDR3 region has the DNA TGCGCCAGCAGCCAGGGAGACAGGGTATGGCTTGGCTACACCTTC. It yields the protein CASSQGDRVWLGYTF.

This clone was recorded only once. The chain joins TRBV2 to TRBJ1-1, with a possible D match to TRBD1 (5 bases). The CDR3 loop spans 13 amino acids. Germline lookup yields CDR1 SNHLY and CDR2 FYNNEI. V lost 11 bases and J lost 3, with 16 bases in between. The DNA of the CDR3 is TGTGCCGGGCTTTTGGGGGGGGACACTGAAGCTTTCTTT. Its translation: CAGLLGGDTEAFF.

The chain links TRBV6-5 to TRBJ2-7; 12 positions agree with TRBD2. Germline V gene data show CDR1 as MNHEY and CDR2 as SVGAGI. There are 15 residues in the CDR3. V lost 6 bases, J lost 7 bases, and 10 bases stayed unmatched. The CDR3 here is CASRSPGLAGNEQYF. Written as DNA, the CDR3 is TGTGCCAGCAGGTCACCGGGACTAGCGGGTAATGAGCAGTACTTC.

Concerning this clone itself: This specimen includes other DNA sequences encoding the same CDR3. The chain recombines TRBV7-2 with TRBJ1-6, with D unclear. The CDR3 is 13 amino acids. V shed 1 base and J shed 8 bases, with 6 bases lying between them. The germline gives CDR1 SGHTA, CDR2 FQGNSA. The CDR3 spells CASSLGQDSPLHF. The CDR3 coding sequence is TGTGCCAGCAGCTTAGGGCAGGATTCACCCCTCCACTTT.

The V and J genes are TRBV3-1 (or the pseudogene TRBV3-2) and TRBJ1-6; TRBD1 matches at 7 bases. The CDR3 is 14 amino acids. The germline gives CDR1 LGHDT, CDR2 YNNKEL (reference sequence). The V and J ends lost 1 base and 10 bases, in that order; junction bases with no gene match: 4. The CDR3 DNA reads TGTGCCAGCAGCCAAGGACAGGGTCCCTCACCCCTCCACTTT. It encodes CASSQGQGPSPLHF.

The genes are TRBV12-3 or TRBV12-4 and TRBJ2-5; TRBD2 agrees at 8 bases. The V gene end was trimmed by 5 bases and the J gene end by 4 bases; junction bases not matched to a gene: 3. The CDR3 runs to 13 residues. In DNA, the CDR3 is TGTGCCAGCAGTGGGACTAGGGGAGAGACCCAGTACTTC. Amino acid sequence: CASSGTRGETQYF.

This clone has a single count. The chain links TRBV11-2 to TRBJ2-1; 9 bases line up with TRBD2. Trimming took 2 bases from V and 5 from J; bases not matched to a gene: 4. Germline V CDR1 and CDR2: SGHAT, FQNNGV. This CDR3 comprises 15 residues. CDR3 residues: CASSLFSGGNNEQFF. As DNA, the CDR3 is TGTGCCAGCAGCTTATTTAGCGGGGGAAACAATGAGCAGTTCTTC.

The chain combines TRBV4-1 with TRBJ1-5; tentatively, D is TRBD1 (6 bases). Trimming removed 4 bases at V and 5 bases at J, with 15 bases between. Germline CDR1 and CDR2: MGHRA and YSYEKL. CDR3 length: 15 residues. This CDR3 reads CASSLSQGRDQPQHF. The CDR3 DNA reads as TGCGCCAGCAGCCTCTCACAGGGTCGGGATCAGCCCCAGCATTTT.

This clone was counted a single time. This chain joins TRBV7-9 and TRBJ1-2, with D perhaps TRBD1 (6 bases). The CDR3 loop spans 19 amino acids. V lost 5 bases and J lost 0, with 25 bases in between. Germline V gene data show CDR1 as SEHNR and CDR2 as FQNEAQ (reference sequence). The CDR3 DNA reads as TGTGCCAGCAGCGGAACCACCCAAAGCCTCACAGGGACTAACTATGGCTACACCTTC. Amino acids: CASSGTTQSLTGTNYGYTF.

The chain recombines TRBV27 with TRBJ1-5; 7 bases line up with TRBD1. The CDR3 is 14 amino acids. Germline CDR1 reads MNHEY; CDR2 reads SMNVEV (reference sequence). V trimming: 7 bases; J trimming: 4 bases; junction bases outside the gene matches: 7. The CDR3 DNA follows: TGTGCCAGCACCGACAGGGTAGGGAATCAGCCCCAGCATTTT. This sequence encodes CASTDRVGNQPQHF.

The CDR3 loop reads CASSLLAGVGRGEQFF. The CDR3 coding sequence is TGCGCCAGCAGCCTGCTAGCGGGAGTGGGTCGGGGTGAGCAGTTCTTC. V gene TRBV5-1 combines with J gene TRBJ2-1; 10 bases map to TRBD2. The V segment lost 4 bases and the J segment 9 bases; nucleotides outside the gene matches: 13. This CDR3 region has 16 residues. Germline loops: CDR1 SGHRS, CDR2 YFSETQ.

The V call is TRBV7-2, the J call TRBJ2-3, with D tentatively TRBD2 (5 bases). Looked up from germline, CDR1 is SGHTA and CDR2 is FQGNSA. This CDR3 spans 14 amino acids. The V end was cut by 6 bases, the J end by 4 bases, with 14 bases between. The CDR3 DNA is TGTGCCAGCAGACCCGGAGGTGCTTCAGATACGCAGTATTTT. Amino acid sequence: CASRPGGASDTQYF.

The chain recombines TRBV5-5 with TRBJ1-1; no firm D call. The ends were cut back, 6 bases at V and 3 bases at J, with 18 bases in the middle. This CDR3 has 15 residues. CDR1 is SGHKS, CDR2 YYEKEE, per germline (reference sequence). The CDR3 spells CASTLGRTEDTEAFF. For the CDR3, the DNA is TGTGCCAGCACCTTAGGGAGGACCGAGGACACTGAAGCTTTCTTT.

The rearrangement joins TRBV2 to TRBJ1-1, with D maybe TRBD1 (5 bases). V lost 9 bases, J lost 3 bases, and 11 bases lay in between. Looked up from germline, CDR1 is SNHLY and CDR2 is FYNNEI. The CDR3 covers 12 residues. The CDR3 nucleotides read TGTGCCAGATCGACAGAAGACACTGAAGCTTTCTTT. Its protein product is CARSTEDTEAFF.